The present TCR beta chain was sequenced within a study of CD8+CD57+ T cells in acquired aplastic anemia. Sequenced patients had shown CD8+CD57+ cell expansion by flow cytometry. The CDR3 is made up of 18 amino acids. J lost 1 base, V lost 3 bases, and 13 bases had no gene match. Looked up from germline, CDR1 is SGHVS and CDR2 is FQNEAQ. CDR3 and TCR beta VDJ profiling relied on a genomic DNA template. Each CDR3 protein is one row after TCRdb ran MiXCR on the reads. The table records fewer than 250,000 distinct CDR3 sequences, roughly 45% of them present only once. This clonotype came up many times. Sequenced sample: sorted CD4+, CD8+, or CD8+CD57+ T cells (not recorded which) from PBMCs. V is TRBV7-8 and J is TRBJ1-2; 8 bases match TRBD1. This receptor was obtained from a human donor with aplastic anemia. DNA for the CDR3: TGTGCCAGCAGCTTTAAAGTCGGGACAGGTGCCCTTAACTATGGCTACACCTTC. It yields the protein CASSFKVGTGALNYGYTF.